The clone carrying this T cell receptor (beta chain) was counted only a few times. Its antigen is unidentified. This sample was included in a study of T cells in Graves' hyperthyroidism and ophthalmopathy. What was amplified from RNA transcripts were TCR beta CDR3 regions. The HTBI primer set drove a first-round RT-PCR of the TCR CDR3. TCRdb re-derived calls from the multiplex PCR reads in MiXCR, one entry per CDR3 protein. Of about 380,000 distinct CDR3 sequences listed, less than 20% are singletons. Patients having uncontrolled infection, another autoimmune disease, pregnancy or lactation were not included. PBMCs came from around 10 ml fresh peripheral blood. This CDR3 is 14 amino acids long. Germline CDR1 reads SGDLS; CDR2 reads YYNGEE. The germline V and J ends were trimmed by 0 bases and 0 bases, with 6 bases remaining between them. Overall study results and limits: Most thyroid-expanded clonotypes above 0.001 were also found in blood. Model output signaled ophthalmopathy a median roughly 6 months ahead of onset.

The TCR was taken from a man between 18 and 29 years old with Graves' ophthalmopathy. The chain combines TRBV9 with TRBJ1-1; D not certain. Sequencing used blood. CDR3 nucleotides: TGTGCCAGCAGCGTAGGAGCGGTGAACACTGAAGCTTTCTTT. As protein: CASSVGAVNTEAFF.